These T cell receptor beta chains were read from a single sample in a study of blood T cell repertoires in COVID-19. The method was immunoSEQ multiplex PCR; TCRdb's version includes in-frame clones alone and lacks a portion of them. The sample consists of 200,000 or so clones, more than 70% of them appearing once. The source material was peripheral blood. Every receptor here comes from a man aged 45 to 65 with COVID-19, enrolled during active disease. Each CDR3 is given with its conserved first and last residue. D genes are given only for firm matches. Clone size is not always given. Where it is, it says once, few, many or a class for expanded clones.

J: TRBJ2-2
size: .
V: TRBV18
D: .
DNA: TGTGCCAGCTCACCATCAGAGGACACCGGGGAGCTGTTTTTT
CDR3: CASSPSEDTGELFF

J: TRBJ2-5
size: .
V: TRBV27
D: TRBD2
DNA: TGTGCCAGCAGTTTGCGGGAGGGCCATGGGGAGACCCAGTACTTC
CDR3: CASSLREGHGETQYF

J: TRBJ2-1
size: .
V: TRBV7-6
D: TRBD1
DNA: TGTGCCAGCAGCCAACCCGGACAGGGGGCCAATGAGCAGTTCTTC
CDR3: CASSQPGQGANEQFF

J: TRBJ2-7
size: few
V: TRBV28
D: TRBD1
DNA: TGTGCCAGCAGTTCGTCAGGGGGAGACTACGAGCAGTACTTC
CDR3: CASSSSGGDYEQYF

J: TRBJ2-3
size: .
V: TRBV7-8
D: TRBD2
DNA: TGTGCCAGCAGCCGAGCTGGCGGGGGGAGAAAGGATACGCAGTATTTT
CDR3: CASSRAGGGRKDTQYF

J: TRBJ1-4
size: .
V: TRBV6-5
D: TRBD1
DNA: TGTGCCAGCAACCCCCGGACAGGGGGAGATGAAAAACTGTTTTTT
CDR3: CASNPRTGGDEKLFF

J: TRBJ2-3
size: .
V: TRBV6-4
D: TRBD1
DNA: TGTGCCAGCAGTGACTCGACAGGGGGGGCAGATACGCAGTATTTT
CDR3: CASSDSTGGADTQYF

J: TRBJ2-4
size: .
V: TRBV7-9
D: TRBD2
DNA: TGTGCCAGCAGCTTAGGAGGGTCTAGCGGGAGGGCAAACATTCAGTACTTC
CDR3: CASSLGGSSGRANIQYF

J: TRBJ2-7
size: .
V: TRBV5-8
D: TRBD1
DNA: TGTGCCAGCAGCGGGGACAGGGGCCTTTACGAGCAGTACTTC
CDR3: CASSGDRGLYEQYF

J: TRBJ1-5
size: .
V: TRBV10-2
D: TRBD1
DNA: TGCGCCAGCACCGAGACAGGGCACCCTAATCAGCCCCAGCATTTT
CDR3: CASTETGHPNQPQHF

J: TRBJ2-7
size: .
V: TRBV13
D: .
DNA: TGTGCCAGCAGCTTAGAGCGGTACGAGCAGTACTTC
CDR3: CASSLERYEQYF

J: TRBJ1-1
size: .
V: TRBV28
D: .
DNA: TGTGCCAGCAGTTTCCGACAGAAAAACACTGAAGCTTTCTTT
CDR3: CASSFRQKNTEAFF

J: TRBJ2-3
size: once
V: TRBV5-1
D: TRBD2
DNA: TGCGCCAGCAGCGGCCAGGGACTAGCCACAGATACGCAGTATTTT
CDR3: CASSGQGLATDTQYF

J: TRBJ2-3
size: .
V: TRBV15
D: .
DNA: TGTGCCACCAGCAGAGGTGATACTAGCACAGATACGCAGTATTTT
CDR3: CATSRGDTSTDTQYF

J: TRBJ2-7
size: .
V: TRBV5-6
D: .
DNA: TGTGCCAGCAGCAGAACCCAGGTCGGCTCAAGCTCCTACGAGCAGTACTTC
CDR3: CASSRTQVGSSSYEQYF

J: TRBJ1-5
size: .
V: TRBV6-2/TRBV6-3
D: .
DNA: TGTGCCAGCAGCAACAGTGATCAGCCCCAGCATTTT
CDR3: CASSNSDQPQHF

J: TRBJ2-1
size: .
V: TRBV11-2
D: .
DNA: TGTGCCAGCAGCTTTGCGGCAGGGGTAATTGGACTAGACTACAATGAGCAGTTCTTC
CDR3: CASSFAAGVIGLDYNEQFF

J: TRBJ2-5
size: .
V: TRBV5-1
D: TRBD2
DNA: TGCGCCAGCCGACTAGCGGGGGGATCGGAGACCCAGTACTTC
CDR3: CASRLAGGSETQYF

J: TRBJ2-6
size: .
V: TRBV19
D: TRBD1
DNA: TGTGCCAGTAGTGGGGACAGGGTCCTCTCTGGGGCCAACGTCCTGACTTTC
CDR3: CASSGDRVLSGANVLTF

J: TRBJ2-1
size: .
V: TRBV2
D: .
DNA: TGTGCCAGCAGTGAACAGGGGCCTTACAATGAGCAGTTCTTC
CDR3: CASSEQGPYNEQFF

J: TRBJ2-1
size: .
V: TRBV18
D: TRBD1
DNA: TGTGCCAGCTCACCACCGACAGGGGGTAGGGATGAGCAGTTCTTC
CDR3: CASSPPTGGRDEQFF

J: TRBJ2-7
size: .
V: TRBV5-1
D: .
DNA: TGCGCCAGCAGCTCGAACCGACAGGCAACCTACGAGCAGTACTTC
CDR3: CASSSNRQATYEQYF

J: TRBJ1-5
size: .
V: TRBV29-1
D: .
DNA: TGCAGCGTTTCAGGGGCTGATTATAGCAATCAGCCCCAGCATTTT
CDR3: CSVSGADYSNQPQHF

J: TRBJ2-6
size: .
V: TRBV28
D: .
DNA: TGTGCCAGCAGTTTAGGGTCAGCCATTAGAGGTGGGGCCAACGTCCTGACTTTC
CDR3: CASSLGSAIRGGANVLTF

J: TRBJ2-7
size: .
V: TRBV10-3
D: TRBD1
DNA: TGTGCCATCGGGGGAGGACAGGGGTACGAGCAGTACTTC
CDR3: CAIGGGQGYEQYF

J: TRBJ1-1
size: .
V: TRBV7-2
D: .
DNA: TGTGCCAGCAGCTTAGCGCTGGCAGGAGCTTTCTTT
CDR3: CASSLALAGAFF

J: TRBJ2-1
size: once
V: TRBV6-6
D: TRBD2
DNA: TGTGCCAGCAGTTACCTTGGACGGGAGGCTGAGCAGTTCTTC
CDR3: CASSYLGREAEQFF

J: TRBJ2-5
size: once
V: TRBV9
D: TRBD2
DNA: TGTGCCAGCAGCGCCCTAGCGGGAGCACAAGAGACCCAGTACTTC
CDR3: CASSALAGAQETQYF

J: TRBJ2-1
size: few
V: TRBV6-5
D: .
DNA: TGTGCCAGCAGTCGGACGGGGGATACCTACAATGAGCAGTTCTTC
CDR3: CASSRTGDTYNEQFF

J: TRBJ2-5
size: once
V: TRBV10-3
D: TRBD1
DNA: TGTGCCATCAGTTCCGGGACAGGGGGACGAGAGACCCAGTACTTC
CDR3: CAISSGTGGRETQYF

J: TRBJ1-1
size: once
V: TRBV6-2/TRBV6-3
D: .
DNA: TGTGCCAGCAGTTTTCAAGCGGGGAACACTGAAGCTTTCTTT
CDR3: CASSFQAGNTEAFF

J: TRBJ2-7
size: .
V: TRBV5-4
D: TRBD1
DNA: TGTGCCAGCAGCTTGGGGGGACAGGGTACCTACGAGCAGTACTTC
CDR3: CASSLGGQGTYEQYF

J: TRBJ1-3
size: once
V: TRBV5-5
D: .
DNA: TGTGCCAGCAGCCCCGGGACACCGAGCTCTGGAAACACCATATATTTT
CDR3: CASSPGTPSSGNTIYF

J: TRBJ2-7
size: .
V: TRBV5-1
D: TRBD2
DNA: TGCGCCAGCAGCTTGGAGACCGGGACTAGCGGGACGGGGGAGCAGTACTTC
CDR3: CASSLETGTSGTGEQYF

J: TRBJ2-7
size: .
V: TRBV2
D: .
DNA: TGTGCCAGCAGGGACAACCCAATAGAGCAGTACTTC
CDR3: CASRDNPIEQYF

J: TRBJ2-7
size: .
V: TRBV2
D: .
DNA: TGTGCCAGCAAACAGGGACCAAACCTCTACGAGCAGTACTTC
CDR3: CASKQGPNLYEQYF

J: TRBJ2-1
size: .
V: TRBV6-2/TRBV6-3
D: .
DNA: TGTGCCAGCAGTTACTACGAGGAGGGAGAGCAGTTCTTC
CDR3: CASSYYEEGEQFF

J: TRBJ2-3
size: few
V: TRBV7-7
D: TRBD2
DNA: TGTGCTAGCAGCTTAGTGGGGCTGGCGGGAGCGAAAGATACGCAGTATTTT
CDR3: CASSLVGLAGAKDTQYF

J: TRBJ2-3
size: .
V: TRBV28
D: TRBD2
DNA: TGTGCCAGCAGTTTTCCCCGCCTAGCGGGAGGCACAGATACGCAGTATTTT
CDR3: CASSFPRLAGGTDTQYF

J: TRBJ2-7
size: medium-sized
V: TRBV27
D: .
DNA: TGTGCCAGCAGTTGGGGTCAGGGGACCTACGAGCAGTACTTC
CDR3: CASSWGQGTYEQYF

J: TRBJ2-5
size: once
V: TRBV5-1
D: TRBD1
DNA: TGCGCCAGCAGCCCGGGACAGTTAGAGACCCAGTACTTC
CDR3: CASSPGQLETQYF

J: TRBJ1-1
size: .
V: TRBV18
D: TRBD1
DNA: TGTGCCAGCTCATCGGGACAGGAGACTGAAGCTTTCTTT
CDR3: CASSSGQETEAFF

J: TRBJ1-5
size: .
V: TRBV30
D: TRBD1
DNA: TGTGCCTGGAGCGGACAGGGGAATCAGCCCCAGCATTTT
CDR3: CAWSGQGNQPQHF

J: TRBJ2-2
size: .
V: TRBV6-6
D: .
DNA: TGTGCCAGCAGCAAGGTCCCGGGTGTTAACGGGGAGCTGTTTTTT
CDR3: CASSKVPGVNGELFF

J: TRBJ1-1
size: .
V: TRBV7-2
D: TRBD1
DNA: TGTGCCAGCAGCTCCGGGACAGGGTGGACAACTGAAGCTTTCTTT
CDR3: CASSSGTGWTTEAFF

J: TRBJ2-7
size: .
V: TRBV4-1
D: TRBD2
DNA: TGCGCCAGCAGCCAAGAGTACACTCCGGGACTAGCGGGGGGGTATACCTACGAGCAGTACTTC
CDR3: CASSQEYTPGLAGGYTYEQYF

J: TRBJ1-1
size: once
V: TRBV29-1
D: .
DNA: TGCAGCGCCTCGCCCAGGGAATACACTGAAGCTTTCTTT
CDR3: CSASPREYTEAFF

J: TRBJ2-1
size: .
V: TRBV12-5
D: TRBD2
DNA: TGTGCTAGTGGTTTGGACGCTAGCGGGGGCCAAAGTCGACCGTTCTTC
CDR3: CASGLDASGGQSRPFF

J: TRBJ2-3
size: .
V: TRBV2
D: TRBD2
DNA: TGTGCCAGCAGTGGCGACGGGGGGTTAACAGATACGCAGTATTTT
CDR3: CASSGDGGLTDTQYF

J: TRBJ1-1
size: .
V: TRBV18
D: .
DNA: TGTGCCAGCTCACAACAGGGAACTGAAGCTTTCTTT
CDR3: CASSQQGTEAFF

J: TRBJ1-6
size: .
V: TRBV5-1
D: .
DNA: TGCGCCAGCAGCTTGGACAGGGTTAATTCACCCCTCCACTTT
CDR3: CASSLDRVNSPLHF

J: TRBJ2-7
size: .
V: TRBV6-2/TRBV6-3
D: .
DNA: TGTGCCAGCAGCTATAATACAGGGCCCGAGCAGTACTTC
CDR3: CASSYNTGPEQYF

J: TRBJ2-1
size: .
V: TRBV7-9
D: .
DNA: TGTGCCAGCAGGATATCTCCGGACTCATATGAGCAGTTCTTC
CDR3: CASRISPDSYEQFF

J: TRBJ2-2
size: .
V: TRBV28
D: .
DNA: TGTGCCAGCAGCCAGGGGGGCACCGGGGAGCTGTTTTTT
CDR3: CASSQGGTGELFF